Shown below are 20 T cell receptor beta chains from a single sample sequenced in a study of early T cells in non-severe SARS-CoV-2 infection. MiXCR, run by TCRdb on the 5' RACE reads, gives a single entry per CDR3 protein. The sample holds 84,000 or so distinct CDR3 sequences, over 10% seen once. The sequencing sample was made of whole blood. These receptors all stem from an adult who was a healthcare worker with PCR-confirmed SARS-CoV-2 infection or an uninfected control (not recorded which).

This clonotype was recorded at least ten times. The chain carries TRBV12-3 or TRBV12-4 and TRBJ2-1; TRBD2 aligns across 9 bases. V lost 5 bases to trimming and J lost 7 bases; unmatched junction nucleotides: 6. The CDR3 length is 14 residues. CDR3 coding DNA: TGTGCCAGCAGTACCGCGGGGGGGAGGAATGAGCAGTTCTTC. It yields the protein CASSTAGGRNEQFF.

In its sample, this clonotype was seen a few times. The V and J genes are TRBV20-1 and TRBJ2-3, with D possibly matching TRBD2 (6 bases). The CDR3 extends over 15 amino acids. V was shortened by 1 base and J by 2 bases, with 13 bases between the two germline ends. Germline lookup yields CDR1 DFQATT and CDR2 SNEGSKA (reference sequence). CDR3 amino acids: CSARAGSFPTDTQYF. The CDR3 region has the DNA TGCAGTGCTAGAGCCGGGAGTTTCCCCACAGATACGCAGTATTTT.

In this sample, this clonotype turned up a few times. The chain has TRBV28 and TRBJ2-5; D remains ambiguous. The CDR3 is 13 residues long. Germline V gives CDR1 MDHEN, CDR2 SYDVKM. V lost 1 base and J 7 bases, leaving 10 bases between the germline ends. This chain's CDR3 is CASSLSQLRTQYF. For the CDR3, the DNA is TGTGCCAGCAGTTTATCCCAGCTACGGACCCAGTACTTC.

This clonotype was observed a few times. CDR3 region: CASSGTGGSYEQYF. The CDR3 DNA sequence: TGTGCCAGTAGTGGGACAGGGGGCTCCTACGAGCAGTACTTC. J is TRBJ2-7 and V is TRBV19; 11 bases map to TRBD1. The V gene end was trimmed by 5 bases and the J gene end by 0 bases; junction bases not matched to a gene: 0. The CDR3 is 14 residues long. CDR1 is LNHDA and CDR2 is SQIVND in the germline V gene (reference sequence).

Many counts were recorded for this clonotype. The chain links TRBV11-2 to TRBJ1-4; maybe TRBD1 (5 bases). Germline CDR1 SGHAT, CDR2 FQNNGV. CDR3 length: 17 amino acids. Deletions cut 3 bases from V and 2 bases from J, with 16 bases between. DNA for the CDR3: TGTGCCAGCAGCTTTTTCCGGGACCCCAGGACTAATGAAAAACTGTTTTTT. Translation: CASSFFRDPRTNEKLFF.

This clonotype turned up a few times. This sequence joins TRBV9 and TRBJ2-7; 7 bases match TRBD2. The V gene end was trimmed by 0 bases and the J gene end by 2 bases; junction bases not matched to a gene: 5. Germline values: CDR1 SGDLS, CDR2 YYNGEE. The CDR3 extends over 15 amino acids. In DNA form, the CDR3 reads TGTGCCAGCAGCGTAGGCGGGAGAGGGACCTACGAGCAGTACTTC. This gives the protein CASSVGGRGTYEQYF.

This clonotype came up many times. The chain recombines TRBV5-8 with TRBJ1-1; D unresolved. V gave up 9 bases and J gave up 5 bases, with 11 bases separating them. Germline V gives CDR1 SGHTS, CDR2 YDEGEE. The CDR3 spans 11 residues. CDR3 residues: CATKDGTEAFF. For the CDR3, the DNA is TGTGCCACCAAGGACGGGACTGAAGCTTTCTTT. The complete variable domain, with remaining parts taken from reference TRBV5-8 and TRBJ1-1, reads EAGVTQSPTHLIKTRGQQATLRCSPISGHTSVYWYQQALGLGLQFLLWYDEGEERNRGNFPPRFSGRQFPNYSSELNVNALELEDSALYLCATKDGTEAFFGQGTRLTVV.

This clonotype was seen more than once but under ten times. This sequence joins TRBV28 and TRBJ2-2, with no clear D. Germline CDR1 MDHEN, CDR2 SYDVKM. The CDR3 extends over 16 amino acids. Deletions cut 0 bases from V and 4 bases from J, with 12 bases between. CDR3 residues: CASSLWVASGTGELFF. DNA for the CDR3: TGTGCCAGCAGTTTATGGGTAGCTTCGGGCACCGGGGAGCTGTTTTTT.

The chain links TRBV7-9 to TRBJ2-3; TRBD2 aligns across 14 bases. The CDR3 runs 17 residues. The germline V gene encodes CDR1 SEHNR and CDR2 FQNEAQ (reference sequence). V trimming: 5 bases; J trimming: 4 bases; junction bases outside the gene matches: 8. CDR3 in DNA: TGTGCCAGCAGCCCCGGGACTAGCGGGAGTCATGCAGATACGCAGTATTTT. This translates into CASSPGTSGSHADTQYF. The variable domain in full, completed from reference TRBV7-9 and TRBJ2-3, reads DTGVSQNPRHKITKRGQNVTFRCDPISEHNRLYWYRQTLGQGPEFLTYFQNEAQLEKSRLLSDRFSAERPKGSFSTLEIQRTEQGDSAMYLCASSPGTSGSHADTQYFGPGTRLTVL.

The chain uses TRBV4-2 and TRBJ2-3; D unclear. The V end lost 2 bases, the J end lost 1 base, and 22 bases lay between the germline ends. Germline CDR1 reads LGHNA; CDR2 reads YNFKEQ. The CDR3 extends over 19 amino acids. The CDR3 nucleotides read TGTGCCAGCAGCCAAATTACTGAGGCCGGTTTCTTGGGCACAGATACGCAGTATTTT. Amino acid sequence: CASSQITEAGFLGTDTQYF.

This clonotype has ten or more counts. The chain is built from TRBV7-9 and TRBJ2-4, with 7 positions matching TRBD2. Germline CDR1 reads SEHNR; CDR2 reads FQNEAQ (reference sequence). This CDR3 contains 17 residues. J gave up 3 bases and V 3 bases, and 11 bases lay outside the gene matches. The CDR3 reads CASSFLGRPGGKNIQYF. CDR3 sequence (DNA): TGTGCCAGCAGCTTTTTAGGCCGTCCGGGAGGCAAAAACATTCAGTACTTC.

This clonotype was observed at least ten times. The chain is built from TRBV30 and TRBJ2-2; 8 nucleotides agree with TRBD1. CDR1 is GTSNPN, CDR2 SVGIG, per germline (reference sequence). This CDR3 is 16 amino acids long. J was trimmed by 1 base and V by 2 bases; bases with no gene match: 6. The CDR3 reads CAWSSGQGGNTGELFF. CDR3 DNA sequence: TGTGCCTGGAGTTCAGGACAGGGAGGGAACACCGGGGAGCTGTTTTTT.

This clonotype has ten or more counts. This chain uses TRBV29-1 with TRBJ1-1; possible D gene TRBD1, 5 bases. Trimming removed 7 bases at V and 4 bases at J, with 19 bases between. Germline CDR1 and CDR2: SQVTM and ANQGSEA. The CDR3 is 14 residues long. Here the CDR3 reads CSGKVWGPGTEAFF. CDR3 bases: TGCAGCGGGAAGGTTTGGGGCCCGGGCACTGAAGCTTTCTTT.

This clonotype has at least ten counts. The chain couples TRBV24-1 to TRBJ2-3; D may be TRBD2 (6 bases). Germline lookup yields CDR1 KGHDR and CDR2 SFDVKD. Trimming took off 5 bases at V and 2 bases at J, with 13 bases between the two ends. The CDR3 covers 15 residues. The CDR3 DNA follows: TGTGCCACCAGTGGGACTACCGAACTCACAGATACGCAGTATTTT. Translating it yields CATSGTTELTDTQYF.

This chain uses TRBV28 with TRBJ1-6, with TRBD1 matching 7 bases. Germline lookup yields CDR1 MDHEN and CDR2 SYDVKM. The CDR3 contains 13 residues. V trimming: 8 bases; J trimming: 9 bases; junction bases outside the gene matches: 7. The DNA for the CDR3 is TGTGCCAGCTACACAGGGGAGGTTTCACCCCTCCACTTT. Translated, it gives CASYTGEVSPLHF.

The genes are TRBV3-1 and TRBJ1-2, with 9 nucleotides matching TRBD1. The V segment lost 5 bases and the J segment 5 bases; nucleotides outside the gene matches: 6. Germline V gene data show CDR1 as LGHDT and CDR2 as YNNKEL (reference sequence). The CDR3 consists of 14 residues. The DNA of the CDR3 is TGTGCCAGCAGCTTGTGGACAGGGGAATATGGCTACACCTTC. Its protein product is CASSLWTGEYGYTF.

This clonotype was counted ten times or more. The chain is built from TRBV3-1 and TRBJ2-1; tentative D call: TRBD1 (6 bases). Germline CDR1 is LGHDT and CDR2 is YNNKEL (reference sequence). Trimming pared 4 bases from V and 0 bases from J, leaving 10 bases between. The CDR3 length is 15 residues. Written as DNA, the CDR3 is TGTGCCAGCAGCCCGGTCAGGGGCTCCTACAATGAGCAGTTCTTC. It codes for CASSPVRGSYNEQFF.

In this sample, this clonotype turned up a few times. The CDR3 loop is CASSPSGAGNTIYF. The CDR3 DNA is TGTGCCAGCTCACCATCCGGGGCTGGAAACACCATATATTTT. The chain uses TRBV18 and TRBJ1-3, with D unresolved. The ends were cut back, 2 bases at V and 2 bases at J, with 7 bases in the middle. Germline V gene sequence: CDR1 KGHSH, CDR2 LQKENI. This CDR3 contains 14 residues.

This clonotype was detected many times. The gene calls are TRBV4-1 and TRBJ1-1, with D perhaps matching TRBD1 (6 bases). The CDR3 runs to 15 residues. In germline, CDR1 is MGHRA, CDR2 YSYEKL. Trimming stripped 4 bases from V and 2 bases from J, with 14 bases between. In nucleotides, the CDR3 is TGCGCCAGCAGCCCCGTGGGGGGGGCTAACACTGAAGCTTTCTTT. Its protein product is CASSPVGGANTEAFF.

V gene TRBV6-1 combines with J gene TRBJ2-3; no clear D gene. Trimming left V 1 base short and J 0 bases short, with 17 bases between. Looked up from germline, CDR1 is MNHNS and CDR2 is SASEGT. This CDR3 spans 18 amino acids. The CDR3 bases are TGTGCCAGCAGTGAAGGCGTGGTGGCCCGACCTAGCACAGATACGCAGTATTTT. Translating it yields CASSEGVVARPSTDTQYF.